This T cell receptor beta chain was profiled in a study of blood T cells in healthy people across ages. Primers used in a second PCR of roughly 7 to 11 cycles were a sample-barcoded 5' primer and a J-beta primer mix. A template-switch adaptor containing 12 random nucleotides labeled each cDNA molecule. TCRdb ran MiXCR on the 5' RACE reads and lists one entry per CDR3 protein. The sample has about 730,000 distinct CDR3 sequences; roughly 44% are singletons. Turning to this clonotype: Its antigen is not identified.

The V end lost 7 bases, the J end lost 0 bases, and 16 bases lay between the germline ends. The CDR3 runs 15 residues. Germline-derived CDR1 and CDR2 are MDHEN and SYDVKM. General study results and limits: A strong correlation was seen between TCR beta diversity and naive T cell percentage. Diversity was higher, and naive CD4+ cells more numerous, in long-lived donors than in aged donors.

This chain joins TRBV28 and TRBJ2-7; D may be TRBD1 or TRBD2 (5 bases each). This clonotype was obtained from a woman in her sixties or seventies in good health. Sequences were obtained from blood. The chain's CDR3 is CASKRSRGVSYEQYF. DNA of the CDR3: TGTGCCAGCAAGAGATCGAGGGGAGTCTCCTACGAGCAGTACTTC.